This entry lists 22 T cell receptor beta chains sequenced from one sample in a study of T cells in Graves' hyperthyroidism and ophthalmopathy. RNA transcripts gave rise to amplified TCR beta CDR3 regions. The HTBI primer set drove a first-round RT-PCR of the TCR CDR3. TCRdb independently ran MiXCR on the multiplex PCR reads; one entry per CDR3 protein. The data contain more than 500,000 distinct CDR3 sequences, 40% to 50% of them singletons. The source material was peripheral blood or thyroid tissue (not recorded which). These receptors came from an adult woman with Graves' disease, either hyperthyroidism or ophthalmopathy (not recorded which).

This clonotype was detected only once. The rearrangement uses TRBV29-1 and TRBJ2-7; the D gene could be TRBD1 or TRBD2 (7 bases each). Germline CDR1 is SQVTM and CDR2 is ANQGSEA. The CDR3 is 15 amino acids. V was shortened by 6 bases and J by 2 bases, with 20 bases between the two germline ends. CDR3 residues: CSVGRGGGKTYEQYF. The CDR3 DNA reads as TGCAGCGTGGGACGGGGAGGGGGCAAGACCTACGAGCAGTACTTC.

This clonotype showed up many times. With a much larger clone just one base away, this may be a read error. The V gene is TRBV9, the J gene TRBJ1-6; D is uncertain. Looked up from germline, CDR1 is SGDLS and CDR2 is YYNGEE. This CDR3 region has 14 residues. The CDR3 DNA reads as TGTGCCAACAGCCAGGCGGCAGATAATTCACCCCTCCACTTT. Translating gives CANSQAADNSPLHF.

The table lists this clonotype with many counts. CDR3 coding DNA: TGTGCTAGTCGGGGGGAGGGTGAAAAACTGTTTTTT. As protein: CASRGEGEKLFF. The V gene is TRBV25-1, the J gene TRBJ1-4; D perhaps matches TRBD1 (5 bases). In germline, CDR1 is MGHDK, CDR2 SYGVNS. There are 12 residues in the CDR3. Together with reference TRBV25-1 and TRBJ1-4, the CDR3 gives the full variable domain: EADIYQTPRYLVIGTGKKITLECSQTMGHDKMYWYQQDPGMELHLIHYSYGVNSTEKGDLSSESTVSRIRTEHFPLTLESARPSHTSQYLCASRGEGEKLFFGSGTQLSVL.

This clonotype occurred many times. This chain joins TRBV20-1 and TRBJ1-2, with a possible D match to TRBD1 (6 bases). Germline V gene data show CDR1 as DFQATT and CDR2 as SNEGSKA (reference sequence). The CDR3 consists of 16 residues. Trimming shortened V by 4 bases and J by 4 bases, and 22 bases separated the two germline ends. The CDR3 protein is CSATYGRWGRGYGYTF. The CDR3 bases are TGCAGTGCTACCTACGGGAGATGGGGGCGAGGCTATGGCTACACCTTC.

V is TRBV2 and J is TRBJ2-2; D may be TRBD2 (5 bases). CDR3 length equals 14 residues. Trimming pared 1 base from V and 5 bases from J, leaving 8 bases between. Germline-derived CDR1 and CDR2 are SNHLY and FYNNEI. The CDR3 sequence is CASSEGGKTGELFF. In DNA, the CDR3 is TGTGCCAGCAGTGAAGGAGGGAAAACCGGGGAGCTGTTTTTT.

This clonotype was recorded many times. The chain couples TRBV6-5 to TRBJ1-5, with 9 bases lining up with TRBD1. The CDR3 sequence is 14 residues long. Trimming at V came to 7 bases and at J to 11 bases, leaving 12 bases not matched to a gene. Per germline, CDR1 MNHEY and CDR2 SVGAGI. CDR3 DNA: TGTGCCAGCACGACATCACAGGGGGCTGGTTCCCAGCATTTT. As protein: CASTTSQGAGSQHF.

The gene calls are TRBV11-2 and TRBJ2-7, with D tentatively TRBD1 or TRBD2 (5 bases each). V lost 1 base and J 3 bases, leaving 13 bases between the germline ends. Looked up from germline, CDR1 is SGHAT and CDR2 is FQNNGV. The length of the CDR3 is 15 residues. The chain's CDR3 is CASSLGRGPHYEQYF. CDR3 bases: TGTGCCAGCAGCTTAGGTCGGGGACCGCACTACGAGCAGTACTTC.

This chain links TRBV20-1 with TRBJ1-4, with D unclear. The CDR3 extends over 12 amino acids. Trimming took off 3 bases at V and 10 bases at J, with 12 bases between the two ends. CDR1 is DFQATT, CDR2 SNEGSKA, per germline (reference sequence). The CDR3 region has the DNA TGCAGTGCTAGGGTTTCGGGAGGAAAACTGTTTTTT. Protein sequence: CSARVSGGKLFF.

There are a few counts of this clonotype. The chain employs TRBV3-1 and TRBJ2-5; 15 positions match TRBD2. The CDR3 covers 17 residues. V was pared by 4 bases and J by 5 bases, with 8 bases of the junction left unmatched. CDR1 is LGHDT and CDR2 is YNNKEL in the germline V gene (reference sequence). The CDR3 sequence is CASSPNKGTSGRETQYF. DNA for the CDR3: TGTGCCAGCAGCCCAAACAAAGGGACTAGCGGGAGGGAGACCCAGTACTTC.

This clonotype was observed a handful of times. The chain joins TRBV20-1 to TRBJ1-2, with D possibly being TRBD1 (5 bases). The germline CDR1 and CDR2 sequences are DFQATT and SNEGSKA (reference sequence). CDR3 length: 16 residues. With 1 base removed from V and 6 bases from J, the gap between germline ends came to 21 bases. The CDR3 region has the DNA TGCAGTGCTAGAGCACGGGACGCTTCCGGGGACGATGGCTACACCTTC. Residues: CSARARDASGDDGYTF.

The table lists this clonotype with a few counts. The chain combines TRBV10-3 with TRBJ2-7, with 7 nucleotides matching TRBD2. Germline CDR1 is ENHRY and CDR2 is SYGVKD. V lost 8 bases to trimming and J lost 6 bases; unmatched junction nucleotides: 13. This CDR3 is 14 amino acids long. The CDR3 DNA is TGTGCCATCGCGGGAGTTGGGACTACGGGCGAGCAGTACTTC. Translated, it gives CAIAGVGTTGEQYF.

The chain has TRBV29-1 and TRBJ1-1; no reliable D call. The CDR3 runs to 12 residues. Per the germline V gene, CDR1 is SQVTM and CDR2 is ANQGSEA. V was pared by 1 base and J by 2 bases, with 5 bases between. In nucleotides, the CDR3 is TGCAGCGTTGAAGGGGCAAACACTGAAGCTTTCTTT. The encoded protein is CSVEGANTEAFF.

The DNA of the CDR3 is TGTGCCAGCAGTTTAACAGGGGGCTCAGCTAACTATGGCTACACCTTC. It yields the protein CASSLTGGSANYGYTF. The gene calls are TRBV27 and TRBJ1-2; 9 bases match TRBD1. V was clipped by 2 bases and J by 0 bases; unmatched bases: 4. CDR1 and CDR2 (germline): MNHEY, SMNVEV (reference sequence). The CDR3 has 16 amino acids.

The chain combines TRBV7-2 with TRBJ2-7; perhaps TRBD2 as D (6 bases). The germline gives CDR1 SGHTA, CDR2 FQGNSA. The length of the CDR3 is 14 residues. V dropped 4 bases and J dropped 7 bases, with 17 bases sitting between them. This chain's CDR3 is CASSYGTLTGEQYF. For the CDR3, the DNA is TGTGCCAGCAGCTACGGGACTCTTACGGGGGAGCAGTACTTC.

This clonotype was counted ten times or more. This rearrangement joins TRBV20-1 to TRBJ2-2; a weak D match, TRBD2 (6 bases). V gave up 5 bases and J gave up 4 bases, with 17 bases separating them. CDR1 is DFQATT, CDR2 SNEGSKA, per germline (reference sequence). CDR3 size: 15 residues. The CDR3 protein is CSASSGGWATGELFF. In nucleotides, the CDR3 is TGCAGTGCTTCATCTGGGGGGTGGGCCACCGGGGAGCTGTTTTTT.

This clonotype was detected a few times. The chain links TRBV14 to TRBJ1-6; no reliable D call. In germline, CDR1 is SGHDN, CDR2 FVKESK. The germline V and J ends were trimmed by 1 base and 5 bases, with 3 bases remaining between them. The CDR3 runs to 13 residues. CDR3 region: CASSQGHNSPLHF. The CDR3 DNA reads TGTGCCAGCAGCCAAGGTCATAATTCACCCCTCCACTTT.

The chain joins TRBV10-2 to TRBJ1-1; 9 bases fit TRBD1. The CDR3 sequence is 14 residues long. J gave up 1 base and V 8 bases, and 5 bases lay outside the gene matches. Germline V CDR1 and CDR2: WSHSY, SAAADI. The DNA for the CDR3 is TGCGCCAGCCAGGGACAGGGAGAGAACACTGAAGCTTTCTTT. Amino acid sequence: CASQGQGENTEAFF.

The chain combines TRBV12-3 or TRBV12-4 with TRBJ1-2; D gene uncertain. Trimming cost V 6 bases and J 1 base, with 9 bases left between them. The CDR3 contains 13 residues. CDR3 region: CASRRRDNYGYTF. The CDR3 DNA reads as TGTGCCAGCAGACGGCGGGATAACTATGGCTACACCTTC.

This clonotype turned up a few times. The V call is TRBV28, the J call TRBJ1-6; the match to TRBD1 covers 7 bases. The CDR3 covers 16 residues. V trimming: 11 bases; J trimming: 7 bases; junction bases outside the gene matches: 17. Germline-derived CDR1 and CDR2 are MDHEN and SYDVKM. CDR3 region: CAASFTTGTVNSPLHF. CDR3 nucleotide sequence: TGTGCCGCATCCTTCACTACCGGGACAGTAAATTCACCCCTCCACTTT. The entire variable domain, with the rest obtained from reference TRBV28 and TRBJ1-6, is as follows: DVKVTQSSRYLVKRTGEKVFLECVQDMDHENMFWYRQDPGLGLRLIYFSYDVKMKEKGDIPEGYSVSREKKERFSLILESASTNQTSMYLCAASFTTGTVNSPLHFGNGTRLTVT.

This chain uses TRBV20-1 with TRBJ1-2; 7 nucleotides line up with TRBD1. The CDR3 runs 15 residues. Germline-derived CDR1 and CDR2 are DFQATT and SNEGSKA (reference sequence). The ends lost 1 base at V and 4 bases at J; junction bases unmatched: 9. CDR3: CSARGDSPFFYGYTF. The CDR3 DNA reads as TGCAGTGCTAGAGGGGACAGCCCATTCTTCTATGGCTACACCTTC.

This clonotype was recorded a few times. The V gene is TRBV20-1, the J gene TRBJ2-7; D perhaps matches TRBD1 (5 bases). The germline gives CDR1 DFQATT, CDR2 SNEGSKA (reference sequence). V lost 3 bases and J 5 bases, leaving 11 bases between the germline ends. CDR3 length equals 12 residues. CDR3 bases: TGCAGTGCTAGCCCTCAGGGCAACGAGCAGTACTTC. Translation: CSASPQGNEQYF.

The chain couples TRBV20-1 to TRBJ2-1; 8 nucleotides line up with TRBD1. CDR1 is DFQATT, CDR2 SNEGSKA, per germline (reference sequence). The CDR3 loop spans 14 amino acids. V dropped 6 bases and J dropped 4; count of bases not matched to a gene: 8. CDR3 loop: CSATGTGPYNEQFF. In DNA form, the CDR3 reads TGCAGTGCAACCGGGACAGGCCCTTACAATGAGCAGTTCTTC.